The subject of this entry is one T cell receptor (beta chain). The target of this receptor is not known. Qualities for individual bases were not recorded, and no much larger clone is one base off. This record belongs to a study of blood T cells in healthy people across ages (dated by TCRdb to between 2014 and 2017). Some background on the complete study: In model experiments, template switching captured about one uniquely barcoded TCR beta cDNA molecule for every two T cells. Age-related changes in TCR beta repertoire diversity were measured in the study by deep sequencing normalized with unique cDNA molecular identifiers. The donors were split into four age groups: young (average around 17 years), middle-aged (39), aged (roughly 68) and long-lived (over 80). To avoid experimental bias, donors of different ages were randomly spread across the sequencing lanes. For two donors (one aged 18 to 29 and one aged 80 or older), the study analyzed two additional independent replicas of 1 million unique cDNA reads from the same blood draw. On the study overall, not on this receptor specifically: As age increased, observed TCR beta diversity per million T cells dropped in a roughly linear way, and a significant reduction was already evident by age about 40. Total diversity estimates from one million sequenced T cells were considered lower bounds and underestimates. Donor CMV infection status was unknown, potentially confounding age-related changes in expanded clonotypes. Compared with the aged group, the long-lived group had more naive CD4+ T cells, fewer expanded clones and increased TCR diversity, a pattern suggesting age selection. There was a strong correlation between observed TCR beta diversity and the percentage of naive T cells measured by flow cytometry. Bulk unsorted PBMC profiling prevented conclusive comparison of naive and antigen-experienced compartments.

The 39 donors, aged about 6 to 100 years, were systemically healthy Caucasian individuals from Russia. Around 9.9 milliliters of peripheral blood were collected from each donor into EDTA-treated Vacutainer tubes. PBMCs were isolated by Ficoll-Paque density-gradient centrifugation, with at least 7 million obtained per sample. Total RNA, at least 6 micrograms per sample, was extracted from PBMCs with Trizol reagent. The percentages of naive CD45RAhigh/CD27high T cells were determined by flow cytometry on a PBMC aliquot from every donor. Library preparation was by 5' RACE. Instrument on record: Illumina HiSeq 2500. A second PCR of roughly 7 to 11 cycles was performed with a sample-barcoded 5' primer and a J-beta primer mix. A template-switch 5' adaptor carrying 12 random nucleotides introduced a unique molecular identifier onto each TCR beta cDNA molecule. Each sample yielded at least 2.5 million CDR3-containing paired-end reads. The Mint cDNA synthesis kit, primed by a TRBC-specific oligonucleotide, was used to synthesize first-strand cDNA from all RNA. All cDNA was treated with uracil-DNA glycosylase and then went through a first 18-cycle PCR with the universal primers M1SS and BC2_uni_R. The study's own analysis went as follows. Normalization of each sample was performed by random selection of 1 million high-quality reads, each carrying a distinct molecular identifier. Reads sharing molecular identifiers were discarded rather than binned into consensus sequences. MiTCR, with a Q25 quality threshold and the strictest error-elimination algorithm, was used for CDR3 identification, clonotype clustering and error correction. A nonparametric unseen species model using Euler transformation provided a lower-bound estimate of total TCR beta diversity. TCRdb reanalyzed the raw reads on its own, using fastp at Q25 for trimming and MiXCR for clone calling, and kept in-frame beta chains. All rows with the same CDR3 protein become a single entry with the most common DNA and genes. The V and J calls come from TCRdb's annotation, not from the publication. This sample has roughly 1.5 million distinct CDR3 sequences in its table, and approximately 43% of those were observed once. Over 3.5% of the sample belongs to the ten largest clones.

Germline trimming: 8 bases from V, 4 bases from J; junction bases outside gene matches: 14. From a lookup of the germline V gene (reference sequence), CDR1 and CDR2 are DFQATT and SNEGSKA. The CDR3 numbers 16 residues from cysteine through phenylalanine. Of all the DNA, just the CDR3 is kept, 48 bases in frame from base 1. Sequencing was done on a sample of blood. The rearrangement combines TRBV20-1 with TRBJ2-7; TRBD2 matches 13 bases in the middle. The TCR comes from a woman aged 18-30 years in good health. The DNA sequence is as follows: TGCAGTACAACTAGCGGGAGGGGTAGGCTAAGGTACGAGCAGTACTTC. It specifies CSTTSGRGRLRYEQYF.